The 6 T cell receptor beta chains given below trace back to one sample, sequenced in a study of control samples from healthy donors and cancer patients. Clones were sequenced by immunoSEQ multiplex PCR, and TCRdb holds only the in-frame ones, with some missing. The sample has roughly 100,000 clones; about 89% are singletons. The specimen sequenced was PBMCs. These receptors originate from a man in his sixties with lung cancer.

The V gene is TRBV7-9, the J gene TRBJ1-2; the D is unclear. V lost 6 bases to trimming and J lost 5 bases, with 10 bases between them. Germline V gene sequence: CDR1 SEHNR, CDR2 FQNEAQ (reference sequence). The CDR3 sequence is 12 residues long. The CDR3 nucleotides are TGTGCCAGCAGGATCGGGGAATATGGCTACACCTTC. This encodes CASRIGEYGYTF.

CDR3 amino acids: CASSAQRDRVYGYTF. Here the CDR3 DNA reads TGTGCCAGCAGCGCCCAGCGGGACAGAGTTTATGGCTACACCTTC. The V and J genes are TRBV2 and TRBJ1-2; TRBD1 matches at 7 bases. V gave up 6 bases and J gave up 5 bases; unmatched junction bases: 12. Germline CDR1 SNHLY, CDR2 FYNNEI. The CDR3 loop spans 15 amino acids.

The chain recombines TRBV5-1 with TRBJ2-1; 8 positions match TRBD1. The V gene end was trimmed by 4 bases and the J gene end by 7 bases; junction bases not matched to a gene: 7. Germline-derived CDR1 and CDR2 are SGHRS and YFSETQ. This CDR3 region has 14 residues. CDR3 sequence reads: CASSRGQDENEQFF. The CDR3, as DNA: TGCGCCAGCAGCCGGGGACAGGACGAGAATGAGCAGTTCTTC.

The chain combines TRBV29-1 with TRBJ2-2; tentative D call: TRBD1 (6 bases). In germline, CDR1 is SQVTM, CDR2 ANQGSEA. The CDR3 is 16 amino acids. The V gene lost 0 bases and the J gene lost 4 bases, with 15 bases spanning the gap. CDR3 DNA: TGCAGCGTTGAAGATCTCGGCAGGGGAGCCACCGGGGAGCTGTTTTTT. It encodes CSVEDLGRGATGELFF.

The chain couples TRBV5-1 to TRBJ1-1; no definite D call. The CDR3 sequence is 15 residues long. Germline CDR1 reads SGHRS; CDR2 reads YFSETQ. With 2 bases removed from V and 4 bases from J, the gap between germline ends came to 15 bases. For the CDR3, the DNA is TGCGCCAGCAGCTTCCGGGAGGCGCTGATCACTGAAGCTTTCTTT. This gives the protein CASSFREALITEAFF. Full variable domain (remainder filled in from reference TRBV5-1 and TRBJ1-1): KAGVTQTPRYLIKTRGQQVTLSCSPISGHRSVSWYQQTPGQGLQFLFEYFSETQRNKGNFPGRFSGRQFSNSRSEMNVSTLELGDSALYLCASSFREALITEAFFGQGTRLTVV.

The rearrangement links TRBV5-1 to TRBJ2-1; D is perhaps TRBD2 (5 bases). Per the germline V gene, CDR1 is SGHRS and CDR2 is YFSETQ. The CDR3 totals 15 residues. The CDR3 region has the DNA TGCGCTTCTAAGGGAGCGGCGAGCTCCTACAATGAGCAGTTCTTC. Translated: CASKGAASSYNEQFF.